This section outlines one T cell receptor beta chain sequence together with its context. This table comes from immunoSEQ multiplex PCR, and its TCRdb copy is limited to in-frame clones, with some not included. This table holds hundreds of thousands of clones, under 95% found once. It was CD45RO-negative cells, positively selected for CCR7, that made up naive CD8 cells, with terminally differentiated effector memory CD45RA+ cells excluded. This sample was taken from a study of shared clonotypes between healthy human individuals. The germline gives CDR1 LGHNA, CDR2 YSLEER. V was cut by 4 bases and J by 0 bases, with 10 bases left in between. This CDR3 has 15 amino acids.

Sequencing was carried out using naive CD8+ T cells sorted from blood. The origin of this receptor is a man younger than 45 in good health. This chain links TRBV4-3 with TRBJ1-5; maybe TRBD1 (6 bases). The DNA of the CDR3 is TGCGCCAGCAGCCGACTACAGGGTAGCAATCAGCCCCAGCATTTT. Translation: CASSRLQGSNQPQHF.